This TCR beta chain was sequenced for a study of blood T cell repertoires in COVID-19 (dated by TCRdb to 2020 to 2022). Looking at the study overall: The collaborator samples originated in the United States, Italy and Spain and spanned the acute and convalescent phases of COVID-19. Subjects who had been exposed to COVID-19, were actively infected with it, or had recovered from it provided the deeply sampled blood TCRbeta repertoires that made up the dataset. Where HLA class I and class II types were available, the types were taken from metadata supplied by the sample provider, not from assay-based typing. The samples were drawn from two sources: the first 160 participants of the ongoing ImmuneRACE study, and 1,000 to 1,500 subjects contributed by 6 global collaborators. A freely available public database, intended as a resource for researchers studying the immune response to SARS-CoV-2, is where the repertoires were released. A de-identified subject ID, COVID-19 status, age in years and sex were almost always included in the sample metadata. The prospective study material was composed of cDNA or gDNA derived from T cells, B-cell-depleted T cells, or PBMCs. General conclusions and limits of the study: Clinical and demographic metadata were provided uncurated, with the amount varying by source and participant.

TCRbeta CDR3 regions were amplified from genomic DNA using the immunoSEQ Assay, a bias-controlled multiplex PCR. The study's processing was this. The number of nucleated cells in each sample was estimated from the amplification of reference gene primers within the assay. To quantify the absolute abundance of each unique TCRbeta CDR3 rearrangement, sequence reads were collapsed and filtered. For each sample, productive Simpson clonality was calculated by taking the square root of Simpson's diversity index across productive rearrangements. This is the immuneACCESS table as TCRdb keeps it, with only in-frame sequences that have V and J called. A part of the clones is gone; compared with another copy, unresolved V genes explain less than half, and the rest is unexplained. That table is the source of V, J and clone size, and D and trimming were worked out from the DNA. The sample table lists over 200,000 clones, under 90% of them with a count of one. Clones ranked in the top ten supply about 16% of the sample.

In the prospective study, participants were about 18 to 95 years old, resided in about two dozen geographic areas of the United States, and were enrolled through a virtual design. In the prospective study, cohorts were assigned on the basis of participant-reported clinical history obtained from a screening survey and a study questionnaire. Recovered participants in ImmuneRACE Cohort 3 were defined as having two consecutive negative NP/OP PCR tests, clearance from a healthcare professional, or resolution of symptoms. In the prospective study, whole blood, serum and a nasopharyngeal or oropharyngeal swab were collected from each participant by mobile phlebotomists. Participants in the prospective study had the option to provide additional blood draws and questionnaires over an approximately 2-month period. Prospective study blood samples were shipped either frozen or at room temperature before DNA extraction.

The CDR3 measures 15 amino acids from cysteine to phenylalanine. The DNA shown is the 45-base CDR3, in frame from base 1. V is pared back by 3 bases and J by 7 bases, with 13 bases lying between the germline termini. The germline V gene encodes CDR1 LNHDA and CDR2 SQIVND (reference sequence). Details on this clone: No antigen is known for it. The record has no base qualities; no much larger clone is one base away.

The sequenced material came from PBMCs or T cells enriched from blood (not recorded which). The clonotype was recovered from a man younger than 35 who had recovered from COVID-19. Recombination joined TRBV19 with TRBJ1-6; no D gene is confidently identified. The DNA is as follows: TGTGCCAGTAGTATTTGGTCGAGAGGAAATTCACCCCTCCACTTT. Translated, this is CASSIWSRGNSPLHF.